These T cell receptor beta chains were read from a single sample in a study of neurological immune-mediated disorders. TCRdb independently ran MiXCR on the 5' RACE reads; one entry per CDR3 protein. The table lists around 76,000 distinct CDR3 sequences, about a tenth of them singletons. What was sequenced was PBMCs. The receptors here all came from a man aged 25-45 years in good health. CDR3s include the opening cysteine and the closing phenylalanine or tryptophan. The order of the fields is CDR3 protein, CDR3 DNA, J gene, clone size, V gene, D gene. A D gene is named only where the DNA matches it firmly. The listing skips clone size in some rows; elsewhere it reads once, few, many or a size class.

CASKRGGSYNEQFF TGTGCCAGCAAGAGAGGGGGTTCCTACAATGAGCAGTTCTTC TRBJ2-1 many TRBV12-3/TRBV12-4 NA
CASSPDGLGENNEQFF TGCGCCAGCAGCCCCGACGGGCTTGGAGAGAACAATGAGCAGTTCTTC TRBJ2-1 many TRBV5-1 NA
CATSDCGGCVDIQYF TGTGCCACCAGTGATTGTGGGGGATGTGTTGACATTCAGTACTTC TRBJ2-4 many TRBV24-1 NA
CSVEGEAMEQETQYF TGCAGCGTTGAAGGGGAAGCGATGGAGCAAGAGACCCAGTACTTC TRBJ2-5 many TRBV29-1 NA
CAWSVNQAETQYF TGTGCCTGGAGTGTTAATCAGGCAGAGACCCAGTACTTC TRBJ2-5 many TRBV30 NA
CASSVLAGYEQFF TGTGCCAGCAGCGTACTAGCGGGATATGAGCAGTTCTTC TRBJ2-1 many TRBV9 TRBD2
CASSQLHGESGGNTIYF TGCGCCAGCAGCCAATTGCACGGGGAATCTGGCGGAAACACCATATATTTT TRBJ1-3 NA TRBV4-1 NA
CSARTSGRQDTQYF TGCAGTGCTCGGACTAGCGGGAGGCAGGATACGCAGTATTTT TRBJ2-3 many TRBV20-1 TRBD2
CATSRDLGAGGPTDTQYF TGTGCCACCAGCAGAGATCTGGGAGCGGGAGGGCCCACAGATACGCAGTATTTT TRBJ2-3 many TRBV15 TRBD2
CASSLRAESYNEQFF TGCGCCAGCAGCTTGAGGGCGGAATCCTACAATGAGCAGTTCTTC TRBJ2-1 few TRBV5-1 NA
CASSQGLRGVGGETQYF TGTGCCAGCAGCCAAGGCCTGAGGGGAGTTGGAGGGGAGACCCAGTACTTC TRBJ2-5 many TRBV3-1 NA
CASSQDSGGSYEQYF TGTGCCAGCAGCCAGGATAGCGGAGGATCCTACGAGCAGTACTTC TRBJ2-7 NA TRBV4-2 NA
CASSQHDRAFLYGYTF TGTGCCAGCAGTCAGCACGACAGGGCGTTCCTCTATGGCTACACCTTC TRBJ1-2 many TRBV27 TRBD1
CSANPIGGHWNYGYTF TGCAGTGCTAACCCTATCGGGGGGCACTGGAACTATGGCTACACCTTC TRBJ1-2 many TRBV20-1 NA
CASSYGRGDSEQYF TGCGCCAGCAGCTACGGGAGGGGGGACTCCGAGCAGTACTTC TRBJ2-7 many TRBV4-1 TRBD2
CASRRLENNEQFF TGTGCCAGTCGCAGACTGGAGAACAATGAGCAGTTCTTC TRBJ2-1 many TRBV6-2/TRBV6-3 NA
CASRMTRGPYEQYF TGTGCCAGCAGAATGACCAGGGGGCCCTACGAGCAGTACTTC TRBJ2-7 many TRBV28 TRBD1
CASSLAGTSGANVLTF TGCGCCAGCAGCTTGGCGGGGACCTCTGGGGCCAACGTCCTGACTTTC TRBJ2-6 NA TRBV5-1 NA
CASSSSGRSYNEQFF TGTGCCAGCAGCTCTAGCGGGCGCTCCTACAATGAGCAGTTCTTC TRBJ2-1 many TRBV7-6 TRBD2
CASSLGTSGNTIYF TGCGCCAGCAGCTTGGGCACCTCTGGAAACACCATATATTTT TRBJ1-3 many TRBV5-1 NA
CASSPGSQETQYF TGTGCCAGCTCTCCCGGGAGCCAAGAGACCCAGTACTTC TRBJ2-5 many TRBV3-1 NA
CASSRDKSTGELFF TGCGCCAGCAGCCGGGATAAGAGCACCGGGGAGCTGTTTTTT TRBJ2-2 many TRBV5-1 NA
CSARDPRGDHREAFF TGCAGTGCTAGAGATCCTCGGGGGGACCACAGAGAGGCTTTCTTT TRBJ1-1 many TRBV20-1 NA
CASSLEDVGTDTQYF TGCGCCAGCAGCTTGGAGGACGTAGGCACAGATACGCAGTATTTT TRBJ2-3 many TRBV5-1 NA
CASSLGTAGLPDTQYF TGTGCCAGCAGCTTAGGAACGGCTGGGTTGCCAGATACGCAGTATTTT TRBJ2-3 few TRBV7-6 NA
CASSLTDRDLNTGELFF TGTGCCAGCAGCTTGACGGACAGGGATCTGAACACCGGGGAGCTGTTTTTT TRBJ2-2 few TRBV21-1 NA
CASSQGTGLVPSSRGTQYF TGCGCCAGCAGCCAAGGGACAGGGCTGGTCCCTTCCTCCCGGGGTACGCAGTATTTT TRBJ2-3 many TRBV4-1 TRBD1
CSAFEPATNEKLFF TGCAGTGCTTTCGAACCTGCGACTAATGAAAAACTGTTTTTT TRBJ1-4 many TRBV20-1 NA
CARRRGQGTTEALF TGCGCCAGAAGGCGAGGACAGGGGACCACTGAAGCTCTCTTT TRBJ1-1 NA TRBV5-1 TRBD1
CASSPPLLRNEQFF TGTGCCAGCAGCCCCCCACTTCTACGCAATGAGCAGTTCTTC TRBJ2-1 many TRBV7-2 NA
CSVDSDGGTQYF TGCAGCGTTGACAGCGACGGGGGGACCCAGTACTTC TRBJ2-5 many TRBV29-1 NA
CASSATNRVNQPQHF TGTGCCAGCAGCGCGACTAACAGGGTCAATCAGCCCCAGCATTTT TRBJ1-5 many TRBV7-2 NA
CAISEERTGELFF TGTGCCATCAGTGAGGAAAGAACCGGGGAGCTGTTTTTT TRBJ2-2 many TRBV10-3 NA
CASSPVNPGMATSETQYF TGTGCCAGCTCACCAGTGAATCCGGGGATGGCGACTAGCGAGACCCAGTACTTC TRBJ2-5 many TRBV18 TRBD2
CASSEDRVSYEQYF TGTGCCAGCAGCGAGGACAGGGTTTCCTACGAGCAGTACTTC TRBJ2-7 few TRBV7-2 TRBD1
CASRPNRNTGELFF TGTGCCAGCAGACCCAACAGAAACACCGGGGAGCTGTTTTTT TRBJ2-2 many TRBV11-2 NA
CASRQGAMNTEAFF TGTGCGAGTCGACAGGGGGCCATGAACACTGAAGCTTTCTTT TRBJ1-1 many TRBV11-1 TRBD1
CATRFGRDGNQPQHF TGTGCCACCAGGTTCGGACGGGACGGGAATCAGCCCCAGCATTTT TRBJ1-5 many TRBV15 NA
CASTTATEHFF TGTGCCAGCACAACCGCGACAGAGCACTTCTTC TRBJ2-1 NA TRBV27 NA
CASSLKGQIHQPQHF TGTGCCAGCAGTTTAAAAGGACAGATTCATCAGCCCCAGCATTTT TRBJ1-5 NA TRBV28 NA
CASSQHVDTQYF TGTGCCAGCAGCCAACACGTGGATACGCAGTATTTT TRBJ2-3 many TRBV14 NA
CASRLQVFNEQFF TGTGCCAGCAGGTTACAGGTTTTCAATGAGCAGTTCTTC TRBJ2-1 many TRBV27 NA
CSARGGGTEAFF TGCAGTGCTCGAGGGGGCGGCACTGAAGCTTTCTTT TRBJ1-1 medium-sized TRBV20-1 TRBD1
CASSPGTGVREQYF TGTGCCAGCAGTCCCGGGACAGGGGTGAGGGAGCAGTACTTC TRBJ2-7 many TRBV12-3/TRBV12-4 TRBD1
CASSGSIATNEKLFF TGCGCCAGCAGTGGCAGTATTGCAACTAATGAAAAACTGTTTTTT TRBJ1-4 many TRBV5-1 NA
CASRQGASLHTEAFF TGTGCCAGCAGACAGGGGGCGTCTTTGCACACTGAAGCTTTCTTT TRBJ1-1 many TRBV27 TRBD1
CSALYPGPRNSPLHF TGCAGTGCACTCTACCCGGGACCGAGAAATTCACCCCTCCACTTT TRBJ1-6 many TRBV20-1 NA
CASSATGRDTQYF TGTGCCAGTAGTGCGACAGGGAGAGATACGCAGTATTTT TRBJ2-3 few TRBV19 TRBD1
CSVLGTDTQYF TGCAGCGTCCTCGGAACAGATACGCAGTATTTT TRBJ2-3 NA TRBV29-1 NA
CASSSPGQGYSYEQYF TGTGCCAGCAGTTCACCGGGACAGGGCTATTCCTACGAGCAGTACTTC TRBJ2-7 NA TRBV28 TRBD1
CSARGGVLDTQYF TGCAGTGCTAGAGGGGGTGTCCTGGATACGCAGTATTTT TRBJ2-3 few TRBV20-1 NA
CASSHGGGTEAFF TGTGCCAGCAGCCATGGGGGCGGCACTGAAGCTTTCTTT TRBJ1-1 many TRBV3-1 NA
CASSWIAGGLTDTQYF TGTGCCAGCAGCTGGATAGCGGGAGGACTCACAGATACGCAGTATTTT TRBJ2-3 many TRBV11-2 TRBD2
CASRGPGQGVHSPLHF TGCGCCAGCAGGGGGCCGGGACAGGGAGTGCATTCACCCCTCCACTTT TRBJ1-6 NA TRBV5-1 TRBD1
CASSLLDPTGGPYEQYF TGTGCCAGCAGTTTATTAGACCCGACAGGGGGCCCTTACGAGCAGTACTTC TRBJ2-7 many TRBV27 TRBD1
CASSFRLGRYTEAFF TGTGCCAGCAGTTTCCGCTTGGGACGGTACACTGAAGCTTTCTTT TRBJ1-1 many TRBV12-3/TRBV12-4 NA
CASSYIAGFSSYNEQFF TGTGCCAGCAGTTACATTGCGGGGTTTAGCTCCTACAATGAGCAGTTCTTC TRBJ2-1 many TRBV12-3/TRBV12-4 NA